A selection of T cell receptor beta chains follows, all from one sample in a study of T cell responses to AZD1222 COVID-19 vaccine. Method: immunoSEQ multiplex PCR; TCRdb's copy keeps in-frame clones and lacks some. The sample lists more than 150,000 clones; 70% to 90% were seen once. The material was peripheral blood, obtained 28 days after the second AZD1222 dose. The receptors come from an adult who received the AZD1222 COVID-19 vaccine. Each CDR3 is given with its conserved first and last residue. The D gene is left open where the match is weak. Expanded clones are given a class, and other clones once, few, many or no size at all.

cdr3_nt: TGTGCCAGCAGTGCCCCAGCGGGAGAAGTCAACGAGCAGTACTTC; cdr3_aa: CASSAPAGEVNEQYF; v_call: TRBV6-2/TRBV6-3; clone_size: -; cdr3_length: 15; j_call: TRBJ2-7; d_call: TRBD2
cdr3_nt: TGTGCCAGCAGCTTAACCTCAATAGCGGGAGCTGGATACAATGAGCAGTTCTTC; cdr3_aa: CASSLTSIAGAGYNEQFF; v_call: TRBV7-3; clone_size: -; cdr3_length: 18; j_call: TRBJ2-1; d_call: TRBD2
cdr3_nt: TGTGCCAGCACCCACAATTCGGCGGGAGGGCCCCTCGAGCAGTACTTC; cdr3_aa: CASTHNSAGGPLEQYF; v_call: TRBV27; clone_size: -; cdr3_length: 16; j_call: TRBJ2-7; d_call: TRBD2
cdr3_nt: TGTGCCACCTCCGGGGGAGAGAGCAATCAGCCCCAGCATTTT; cdr3_aa: CATSGGESNQPQHF; v_call: TRBV24-1; clone_size: -; cdr3_length: 14; j_call: TRBJ1-5; d_call: -
cdr3_nt: TGTGCCAGCAGAGAGGGACGGTCCAGCAATCAGCCCCAGCATTTT; cdr3_aa: CASREGRSSNQPQHF; v_call: TRBV6-5; clone_size: -; cdr3_length: 15; j_call: TRBJ1-5; d_call: -
cdr3_nt: TGTGCCAGCTCACAAGCGACAGATACGCAGTATTTT; cdr3_aa: CASSQATDTQYF; v_call: TRBV18; clone_size: -; cdr3_length: 12; j_call: TRBJ2-3; d_call: -
cdr3_nt: TGTGCCAGCAGTCTAGCCGGTGAGCAGTTCTTC; cdr3_aa: CASSLAGEQFF; v_call: TRBV6-5; clone_size: -; cdr3_length: 11; j_call: TRBJ2-1; d_call: -
cdr3_nt: TGTGCCAGCAGCGTAGACGGGAGGGAGGGTGAGCAGTTCTTC; cdr3_aa: CASSVDGREGEQFF; v_call: TRBV9; clone_size: -; cdr3_length: 14; j_call: TRBJ2-1; d_call: TRBD2
cdr3_nt: TGTGCCACTAGGGAGAACTATGGCTACACCTTC; cdr3_aa: CATRENYGYTF; v_call: TRBV6-5; clone_size: -; cdr3_length: 11; j_call: TRBJ1-2; d_call: -
cdr3_nt: TGTGCCAGCAGTTACGGGGGGAGTGAGCAGTTCTTC; cdr3_aa: CASSYGGSEQFF; v_call: TRBV6-5; clone_size: -; cdr3_length: 12; j_call: TRBJ2-1; d_call: -
cdr3_nt: TGTGCCAGCAGTTTGCCGGAACCTAAGGAGCAGTACTTC; cdr3_aa: CASSLPEPKEQYF; v_call: TRBV28; clone_size: -; cdr3_length: 13; j_call: TRBJ2-7; d_call: -
cdr3_nt: TGTGCCATCACGACTAGCGAGGGCAATGAGCAGTTCTTC; cdr3_aa: CAITTSEGNEQFF; v_call: TRBV10-3; clone_size: -; cdr3_length: 13; j_call: TRBJ2-1; d_call: TRBD2
cdr3_nt: TGTGCCAGCAGGTTAAAGAGGAACACTGAAGCTTTCTTT; cdr3_aa: CASRLKRNTEAFF; v_call: TRBV28; clone_size: -; cdr3_length: 13; j_call: TRBJ1-1; d_call: -
cdr3_nt: TGTGCCAGCAGTTACTCGACTCTGCGAACCTACGAGCAGTACTTC; cdr3_aa: CASSYSTLRTYEQYF; v_call: TRBV6-5; clone_size: -; cdr3_length: 15; j_call: TRBJ2-7; d_call: -
cdr3_nt: TGTGCCAGCAGTCTTCAACCCGGGACACCCTACGAGCAGTACTTC; cdr3_aa: CASSLQPGTPYEQYF; v_call: TRBV6-2/TRBV6-3; clone_size: once; cdr3_length: 15; j_call: TRBJ2-7; d_call: -
cdr3_nt: TGTGCCAGCAGCTTGGCGACAGGGGGTAATCGATTGAACACTGAAGCTTTCTTT; cdr3_aa: CASSLATGGNRLNTEAFF; v_call: TRBV5-4; clone_size: -; cdr3_length: 18; j_call: TRBJ1-1; d_call: TRBD1
cdr3_nt: TGCGCCAGCAGCCAAGAATACCAAGGCGGCTACACCTTC; cdr3_aa: CASSQEYQGGYTF; v_call: TRBV4-3; clone_size: -; cdr3_length: 13; j_call: TRBJ1-2; d_call: -
cdr3_nt: TGTGCCAGCAGTGAAGGCACTAGCGGGAGTTACGAGCAGTACTTC; cdr3_aa: CASSEGTSGSYEQYF; v_call: TRBV2; clone_size: -; cdr3_length: 15; j_call: TRBJ2-7; d_call: TRBD2